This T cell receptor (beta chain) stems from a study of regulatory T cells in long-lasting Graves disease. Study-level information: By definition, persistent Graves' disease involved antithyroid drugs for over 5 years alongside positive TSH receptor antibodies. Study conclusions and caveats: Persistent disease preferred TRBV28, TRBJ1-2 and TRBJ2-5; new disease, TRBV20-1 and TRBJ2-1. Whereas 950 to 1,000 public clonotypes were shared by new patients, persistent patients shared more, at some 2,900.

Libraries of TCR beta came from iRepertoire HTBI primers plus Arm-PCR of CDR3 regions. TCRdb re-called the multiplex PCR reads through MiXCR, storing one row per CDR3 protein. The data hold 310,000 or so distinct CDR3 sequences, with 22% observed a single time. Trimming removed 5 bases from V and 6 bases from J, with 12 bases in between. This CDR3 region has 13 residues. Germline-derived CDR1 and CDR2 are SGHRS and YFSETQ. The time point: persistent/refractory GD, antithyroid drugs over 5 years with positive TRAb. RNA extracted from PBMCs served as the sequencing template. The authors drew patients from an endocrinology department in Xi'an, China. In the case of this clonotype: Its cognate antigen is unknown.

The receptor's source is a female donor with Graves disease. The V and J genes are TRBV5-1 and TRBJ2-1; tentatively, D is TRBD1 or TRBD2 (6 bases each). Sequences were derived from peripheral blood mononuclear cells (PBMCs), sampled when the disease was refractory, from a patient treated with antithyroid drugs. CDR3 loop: CASSAGTPNEQFF. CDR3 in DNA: TGCGCCAGCAGTGCGGGGACACCCAATGAGCAGTTCTTC.